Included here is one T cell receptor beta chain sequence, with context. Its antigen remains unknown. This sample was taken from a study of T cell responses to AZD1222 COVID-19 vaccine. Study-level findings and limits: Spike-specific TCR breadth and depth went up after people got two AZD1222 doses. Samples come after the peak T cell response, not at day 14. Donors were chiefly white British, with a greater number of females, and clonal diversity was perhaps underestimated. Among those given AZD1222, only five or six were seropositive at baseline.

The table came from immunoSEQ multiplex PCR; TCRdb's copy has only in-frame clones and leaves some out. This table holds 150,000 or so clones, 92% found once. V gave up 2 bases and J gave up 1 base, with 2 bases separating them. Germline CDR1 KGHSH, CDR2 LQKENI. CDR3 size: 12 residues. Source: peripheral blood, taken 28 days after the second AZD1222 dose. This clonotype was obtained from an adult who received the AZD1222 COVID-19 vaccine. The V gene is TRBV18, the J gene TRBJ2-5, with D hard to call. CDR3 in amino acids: CASSPVQETQYF. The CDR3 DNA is TGTGCCAGCTCACCAGTCCAAGAGACCCAGTACTTC.